A selection of T cell receptor beta chains follows, all from one sample in a study of blood T cell repertoires in COVID-19. Clones were sequenced by immunoSEQ multiplex PCR, and TCRdb holds only the in-frame ones, with some missing. The sample lists about 160,000 clones, more than 85% seen once, with under 0.65% in the top ten. The sequencing input was peripheral blood. The receptor source for this set is a man aged 60-69 years with COVID-19, enrolled during active disease. The CDR3 runs from the conserved cysteine through the conserved F or W. A D gene is named only where the DNA matches it firmly. Some rows have no size entry. The others give once, few or many, or a class for an expanded clone.

cdr3_nt,cdr3_aa,d_call,clone_size,j_call,v_call
TGCAGCGTTGTAACAACTAACATGAACACTGAAGCTTTCTTT,CSVVTTNMNTEAFF,.,.,TRBJ1-1,TRBV29-1
TGTGCCAGCAGCTCAGGGACAGGGTCCTACAATGAGCAGTTCTTC,CASSSGTGSYNEQFF,TRBD1,.,TRBJ2-1,TRBV11-1
TGTGCCAGCAGTTTTCGGCAGGGTAATAAGAAAGGAGAGACCCAGTACTTC,CASSFRQGNKKGETQYF,.,.,TRBJ2-5,TRBV27
TGTGCCACCAGTGATACGGACAGTGAAAAACTGTTTTTT,CATSDTDSEKLFF,.,.,TRBJ1-4,TRBV24-1
TGTGCCAGCAGCTTGGGGCCTAGCGGGGGGGAAGAGACCCAGTACTTC,CASSLGPSGGEETQYF,TRBD2,.,TRBJ2-5,TRBV7-2
TGTGCCAGCGACCGGGCGGGGGGTCGTGTCAAAGGGGAGCTGTTTTTT,CASDRAGGRVKGELFF,TRBD2,.,TRBJ2-2,TRBV7-9
TGTGCCAGCAGCTTACAAGGCAGGGGGCAAGCTAACTATGGCTACACCTTC,CASSLQGRGQANYGYTF,TRBD1,.,TRBJ1-2,TRBV7-3
TGTGCCAGCAGCTTAGGCCCCGAGAGGCCTAACTATGGCTACACCTTC,CASSLGPERPNYGYTF,.,.,TRBJ1-2,TRBV11-3
TGTGCCAGCAGCCCCGCGTATTCCACTGAAGCTTTCTTT,CASSPAYSTEAFF,.,.,TRBJ1-1,TRBV14
TGTGCCAGCAGCTTAATGTCGGGAAACACCATATATTTT,CASSLMSGNTIYF,.,.,TRBJ1-3,TRBV11-3
TGTGCCAGCAGCCAAGGGGCCGAAGGGGATAATTCACCCCTCCACTTT,CASSQGAEGDNSPLHF,.,once,TRBJ1-6,TRBV3-1/TRBV3-2
TGTGCCAGCAGTGAAGGACAGATACAGGGAGGGTATACGCAGTATTTT,CASSEGQIQGGYTQYF,.,.,TRBJ2-3,TRBV2
TGTGCCAGCAGTGGCTCTTATAGCAATCAGCCCCAGCATTTT,CASSGSYSNQPQHF,.,once,TRBJ1-5,TRBV27
TGTGCCAGCAGCCCGGACACCCCAGGCTATAATTCACCCCTCCACTTT,CASSPDTPGYNSPLHF,.,.,TRBJ1-6,TRBV9
TGTGCCAGCAGTTTGATTGGGACAGGGGCTGGAAACACCATATATTTT,CASSLIGTGAGNTIYF,TRBD1,.,TRBJ1-3,TRBV28
TGTGCCAGCAGTGATCCCCAGGGGGTAGGGCATAGCAATCAGCCCCAGCATTTT,CASSDPQGVGHSNQPQHF,TRBD1,.,TRBJ1-5,TRBV6-1
TGCGCCAGCAGCTTGGGGTCGACAGGGGGCAGTTATGGCTACACCTTC,CASSLGSTGGSYGYTF,TRBD1,once,TRBJ1-2,TRBV5-1
TGTGCCAGTAGTATCCTAGCGGGGAATCAGCCCCAGCATTTT,CASSILAGNQPQHF,.,few,TRBJ1-5,TRBV19